This TCR beta chain is from a study of blood T cell repertoires in COVID-19. Study information: Both acute and convalescent COVID-19 samples were obtained from the United States, Italy and Spain.

Repertoires were generated with immunoSEQ multiplex PCR, while TCRdb's copy carries only in-frame clones and drops some. The sample shows about 290,000 clones, roughly 90% of them seen only once. The CDR3 length is 16 residues. The germline V gene has CDR1 SEHNR and CDR2 FQNEAQ (reference sequence). Trimming cost V 5 bases and J 0 bases, with 13 bases left between them. This clonotype was obtained from a woman aged 25-40 years with active or convalescent COVID-19. The V call is TRBV7-9, the J call TRBJ1-4, with D perhaps matching TRBD1 (5 bases). Source material: peripheral blood. CDR3 sequence reads: CASSIRVRATNEKLFF. The CDR3 DNA reads TGTGCCAGCAGCATTAGGGTCAGGGCAACTAATGAAAAACTGTTTTTT.